This TCR beta chain was recorded in a study of T cells in localized non-small cell lung cancer. Findings of the study overall: Only one tumor region went through sequencing, so heterogeneity may still be there. The appearance of a median approximately 60 of the top 100 tumor clones was seen in adjacent lung.

Sequencing used immunoSEQ multiplex PCR; TCRdb keeps in-frame clones, though not all of them. The data contain more than 25,000 clones, 89% of them seen just once; the ten biggest clones take up 10%. Details on this clone: Its antigen is currently unknown.

Sample: peripheral blood, taken before any cancer treatment. This TCR was recovered from a woman between 35 and 70 years old with stage I lung adenocarcinoma.

The CDR3 DNA reads TGTGCCAGTAGTACCTCCGGGACAATAAGTTCACCCCTCCACTTT. Protein: CASSTSGTISSPLHF. V and J are TRBV19 and TRBJ1-6, with D possibly matching TRBD1 (6 bases). The CDR3 sequence is 15 residues long. Germline-derived CDR1 and CDR2 are LNHDA and SQIVND (reference sequence). V shed 4 bases and J shed 9 bases, with 16 bases lying between them.